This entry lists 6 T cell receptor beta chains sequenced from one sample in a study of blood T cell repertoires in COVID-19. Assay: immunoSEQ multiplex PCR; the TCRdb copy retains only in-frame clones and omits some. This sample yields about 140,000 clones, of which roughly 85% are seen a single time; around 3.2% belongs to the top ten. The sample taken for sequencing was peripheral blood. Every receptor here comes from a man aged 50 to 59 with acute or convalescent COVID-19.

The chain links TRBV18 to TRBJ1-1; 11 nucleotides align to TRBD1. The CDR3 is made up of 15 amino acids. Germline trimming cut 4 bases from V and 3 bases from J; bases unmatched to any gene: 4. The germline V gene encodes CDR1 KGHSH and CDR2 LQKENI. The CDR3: CASSRGTGGDTEAFF. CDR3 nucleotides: TGTGCCAGCTCACGGGGGACAGGGGGGGACACTGAAGCTTTCTTT. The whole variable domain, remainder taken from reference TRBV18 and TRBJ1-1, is NAGVMQNPRHLVRRRGQEARLRCSPMKGHSHVYWYRQLPEEGLKFMVYLQKENIIDESGMPKERFSAEFPKEGPSILRIQQVVRGDSAAYFCASSRGTGGDTEAFFGQGTRLTVV.

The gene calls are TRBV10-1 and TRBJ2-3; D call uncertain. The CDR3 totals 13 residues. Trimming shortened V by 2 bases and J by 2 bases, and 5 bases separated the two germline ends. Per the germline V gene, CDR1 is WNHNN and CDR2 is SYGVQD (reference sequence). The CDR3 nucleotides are TGCGCCAGCAGTGAGGAGCCCACAGATACGCAGTATTTT. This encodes CASSEEPTDTQYF.

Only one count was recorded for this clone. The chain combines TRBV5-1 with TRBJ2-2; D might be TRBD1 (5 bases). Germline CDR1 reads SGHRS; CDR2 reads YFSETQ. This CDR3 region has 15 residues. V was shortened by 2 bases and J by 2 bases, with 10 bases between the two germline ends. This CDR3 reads CASSFGQGNTGELFF. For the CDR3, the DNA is TGCGCCAGCAGCTTCGGGCAGGGAAACACCGGGGAGCTGTTTTTT.

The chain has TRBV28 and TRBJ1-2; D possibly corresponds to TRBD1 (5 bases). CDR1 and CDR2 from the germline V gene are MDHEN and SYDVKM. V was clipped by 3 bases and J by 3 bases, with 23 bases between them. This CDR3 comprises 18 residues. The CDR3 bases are TGTGCCAGCAGTTTCTTTGGGGGAAGGAGGGTAAGCTACTATGGCTACACCTTC. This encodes CASSFFGGRRVSYYGYTF.

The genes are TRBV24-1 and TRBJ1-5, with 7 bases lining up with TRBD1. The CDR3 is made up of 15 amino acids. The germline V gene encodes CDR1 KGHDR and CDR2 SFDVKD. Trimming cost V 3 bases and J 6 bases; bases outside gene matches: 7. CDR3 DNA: TGTGCCACCAGTGATGCTCGGACAGGTCTTCAGCCCCAGCATTTT. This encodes CATSDARTGLQPQHF.

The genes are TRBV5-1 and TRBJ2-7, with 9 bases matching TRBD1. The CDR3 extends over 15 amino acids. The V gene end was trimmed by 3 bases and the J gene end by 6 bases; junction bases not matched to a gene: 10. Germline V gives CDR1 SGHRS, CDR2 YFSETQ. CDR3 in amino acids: CASSSVQGASGEQYF. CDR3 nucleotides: TGCGCCAGCAGCTCCGTACAGGGGGCGAGCGGCGAGCAGTACTTC.